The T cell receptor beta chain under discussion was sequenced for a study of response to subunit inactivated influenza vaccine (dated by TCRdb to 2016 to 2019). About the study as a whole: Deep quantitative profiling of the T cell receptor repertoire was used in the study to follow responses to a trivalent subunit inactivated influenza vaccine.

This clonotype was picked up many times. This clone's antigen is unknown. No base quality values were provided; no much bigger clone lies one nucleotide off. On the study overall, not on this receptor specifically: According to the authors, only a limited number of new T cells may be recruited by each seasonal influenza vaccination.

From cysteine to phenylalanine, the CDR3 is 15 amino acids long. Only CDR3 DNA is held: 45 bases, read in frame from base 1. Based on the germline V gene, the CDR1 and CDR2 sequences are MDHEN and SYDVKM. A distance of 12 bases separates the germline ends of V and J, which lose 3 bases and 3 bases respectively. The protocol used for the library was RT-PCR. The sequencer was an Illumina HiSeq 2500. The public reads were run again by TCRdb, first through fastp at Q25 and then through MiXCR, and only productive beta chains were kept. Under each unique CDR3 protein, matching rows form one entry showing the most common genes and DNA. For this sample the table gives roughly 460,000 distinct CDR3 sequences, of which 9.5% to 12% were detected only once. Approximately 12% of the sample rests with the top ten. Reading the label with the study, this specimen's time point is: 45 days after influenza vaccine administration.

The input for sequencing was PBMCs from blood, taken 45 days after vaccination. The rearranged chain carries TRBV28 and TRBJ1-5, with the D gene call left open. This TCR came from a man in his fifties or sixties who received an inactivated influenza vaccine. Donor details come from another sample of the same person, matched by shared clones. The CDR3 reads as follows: CASSFIERANQPQHF. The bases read TGTGCCAGCAGTTTTATTGAGAGGGCCAATCAGCCCCAGCATTTT.